Listed here are 26 T cell receptor beta chains from one sample, sequenced in a study of T-cell reconstitution after alpha-beta-depleted transplantation in children. The authors prepared the TCRbeta library with unique molecular identifiers. TCRdb called the PCR reads again in MiXCR, with one record for every CDR3 protein. The sample records about 110,000 distinct CDR3 sequences, 5% to 8% being singletons. Sequencing was performed on PBMCs, mostly from graft donor cells, taken 360 days after TCRalphabeta/CD19-depleted stem cell transplant. These receptors were collected from a male patient between 2 and 10 years old who had a stem cell transplant for acute lymphoblastic leukemia, so the T cells may come from the graft donor.

This clonotype was observed many times. The gene calls are TRBV7-9 and TRBJ2-7; possible D gene TRBD2, 6 bases. Trimming took 4 bases from V and 0 from J, leaving 13 bases between them. Germline V gives CDR1 SEHNR, CDR2 FQNEAQ (reference sequence). CDR3 length equals 15 residues. The CDR3 nucleotides are TGTGCCAGCAGCTCTAGCGACCTGAGCTCCTACGAGCAGTACTTC. Its protein is CASSSSDLSSYEQYF.

This clonotype was found a few times. CDR3 sequence: CASRGRLAGGPGSYEQYF. CDR3 DNA: TGTGCCAGCAGAGGCCGACTAGCGGGAGGGCCTGGCTCCTACGAGCAGTACTTC. The chain recombines TRBV4-2 with TRBJ2-7, with 14 bases fitting TRBD2. This CDR3 region has 18 residues. Germline V gene lookup returns CDR1 LGHNA and CDR2 YNFKEQ. V shed 6 bases and J 0 bases; nucleotides not matched to a gene: 10.

The chain links TRBV24-1 to TRBJ1-1; D might be TRBD1 (6 bases). In germline, CDR1 is KGHDR, CDR2 SFDVKD. The CDR3 consists of 15 residues. Trimming cost V 9 bases and J 4 bases, with 20 bases left between them. Here the CDR3 reads CATREEPGAPTEAFF. The CDR3 DNA reads as TGTGCCACCCGAGAGGAGCCAGGGGCGCCCACTGAAGCTTTCTTT.

The V gene is TRBV25-1, the J gene TRBJ2-5; TRBD1 aligns across 7 bases. With 7 bases clipped from V and 2 bases from J, the junction kept 10 bases outside the gene matches. The germline V gene has CDR1 MGHDK and CDR2 SYGVNS. There are 15 residues in the CDR3. CDR3 coding DNA: TGTGCCAGCACGGGACAGTTCCCCATACAAGAGACCCAGTACTTC. It is translated as CASTGQFPIQETQYF.

In this sample, this clonotype turned up a few times. The V and J genes are TRBV27 and TRBJ2-3, with D perhaps TRBD2 (5 bases). V shed 6 bases and J shed 2 bases, with 12 bases lying between them. The CDR3 runs to 14 residues. Germline V gene data show CDR1 as MNHEY and CDR2 as SMNVEV (reference sequence). CDR3 nucleotides: TGTGCCAGCAGGAAGCGGACCTTCACAGATACGCAGTATTTT. Translation gives CASRKRTFTDTQYF.

This clonotype appeared a few times. The gene calls are TRBV28 and TRBJ2-1; no reliable D call. Deletions cut 3 bases from V and 8 bases from J, with 5 bases between. CDR1 is MDHEN and CDR2 is SYDVKM in the germline V gene. This CDR3 contains 11 residues. DNA of the CDR3: TGTGCCAGCAGTTTTATGGATGAGCAGTTCTTC. Translation: CASSFMDEQFF.

The chain couples TRBV7-6 to TRBJ2-3; no reliable D call. V was trimmed by 4 bases and J by 6 bases, leaving 11 bases between them. The CDR3 sequence is 13 residues long. Germline V gives CDR1 SGHVS, CDR2 FNYEAQ. The CDR3 DNA sequence: TGTGCCAGCAGCTCAGGCATCGACGATACGCAGTATTTT. It encodes CASSSGIDDTQYF.

This clonotype showed up just a few times. V and J are TRBV27 and TRBJ2-6; no reliable D call. V lost 4 bases and J 2 bases, leaving 3 bases between the germline ends. Per the germline V gene, CDR1 is MNHEY and CDR2 is SMNVEV (reference sequence). The length of the CDR3 is 13 residues. CDR3 in amino acids: CASSYAGANVLTF. CDR3 nucleotides: TGTGCCAGCAGTTATGCTGGGGCCAACGTCCTGACTTTC.

The chain couples TRBV6-5 to TRBJ2-3, with D possibly TRBD1 on 7 matching bases. The CDR3 runs 17 residues. Germline V gene data show CDR1 as MNHEY and CDR2 as SVGAGI. V lost 1 base and J lost 8, with 22 bases in between. For the CDR3, the DNA is TGTGCCAGCAGTTACTTCCTCAAGGATTGGCAGGGGGGTACGCAGTATTTT. It encodes CASSYFLKDWQGGTQYF.

This clonotype was counted at least ten times. V gene TRBV18 combines with J gene TRBJ2-5; possible D gene TRBD1, 5 bases. The germline V and J ends were trimmed by 3 bases and 2 bases, with 10 bases remaining between them. The CDR3 loop spans 14 amino acids. The germline gives CDR1 KGHSH, CDR2 LQKENI. The CDR3 DNA is TGTGCCAGCTCACCGACAGCATATCAAGAGACCCAGTACTTC. Its protein product is CASSPTAYQETQYF.

The CDR3: CASSPRALGTDTQYF. The CDR3 nucleotides read TGTGCCAGCAGCCCCAGGGCGTTGGGCACAGATACGCAGTATTTT. V is TRBV4-2 and J is TRBJ2-3, with a weak D call TRBD1 (5 bases). Germline V gene sequence: CDR1 LGHNA, CDR2 YNFKEQ. The CDR3 runs 15 residues. The V and J ends lost 4 bases and 1 base respectively, with 12 bases between them.

This chain connects TRBV28 to TRBJ2-2; TRBD2 aligns across 9 bases. This CDR3 has 16 residues. J gave up 0 bases and V 4 bases, and 3 bases lay outside the gene matches. Germline assignment: CDR1 MDHEN and CDR2 SYDVKM. Here the CDR3 reads CASSSRGGANTGELFF. For the CDR3, the DNA is TGTGCCAGCAGTTCGCGGGGGGGAGCGAACACCGGGGAGCTGTTTTTT.

The sample holds a few counts of this clonotype. The J gene is TRBJ2-2, the V gene TRBV4-3; the D is unclear. V gave up 4 bases and J gave up 2 bases, with 8 bases separating them. The CDR3 spans 14 residues. Germline V gives CDR1 LGHNA, CDR2 YSLEER. For the CDR3, the DNA is TGCGCCAGCAGCCGAGGTCACAACACCGGGGAGCTGTTTTTT. Encoded protein: CASSRGHNTGELFF.

Worth noting for this clonotype: This may be a read error, as it is one base from a much larger clone. The conserved final phenylalanine or tryptophan is absent from the CDR3, which likely points to a read error. The chain links TRBV4-2 to TRBJ2-5; a weak D match, TRBD1 (6 bases). Germline CDR1 LGHNA, CDR2 YNFKEQ. Trimming took 2 bases from V and 2 from J, leaving 21 bases between them. The CDR3 runs to 18 residues. CDR3: CASSQYRRRDMGQETQYL. The CDR3 region has the DNA TGTGCCAGCAGCCAATATCGTCGACGGGACATGGGACAAGAGACCCAGTACTTG.

As concerns this clonotype: The junction differs from germline at one of its ends, possibly a read error. The chain employs TRBV29-1 and TRBJ2-7, with TRBD1 matching over 7 bases. The CDR3 has 14 residues. Germline values: CDR1 SQVTM, CDR2 ANQGSEA. The CDR3 here is CSFEVWDSSYEQYF. The CDR3 bases are TGCAGCTTTGAAGTATGGGACAGTTCCTACGAGCAGTACTTC.

In its sample, this clonotype was seen many times. This sequence joins TRBV2 and TRBJ1-1; no reliable D call. Germline V CDR1 and CDR2: SNHLY, FYNNEI. The CDR3 contains 12 residues. V dropped 7 bases and J dropped 0 bases, with 6 bases sitting between them. CDR3 nucleotide sequence: TGTGCCAGCAAACAGCTGAACACTGAAGCTTTCTTT. Amino acids: CASKQLNTEAFF.

There are many counts of this clonotype. In DNA form, the CDR3 reads TGTGCCAGCAGTTTGGGCAGGGGAGGTCAGCCCCAGCATTTT. Translated: CASSLGRGGQPQHF. The gene calls are TRBV27 and TRBJ1-5; perhaps TRBD1 as D (6 bases). V lost 3 bases and J 6 bases, leaving 12 bases between the germline ends. This CDR3 region has 14 residues. CDR1 and CDR2 (germline): MNHEY, SMNVEV (reference sequence).

There are many counts of this clonotype. This CDR3 is CASSLVYEQYF. For the CDR3, the DNA is TGTGCCAGCAGCTTGGTCTACGAGCAGTACTTC. The rearrangement uses TRBV5-6 and TRBJ2-7, with no clear D. Per germline, CDR1 SGHDT and CDR2 YYEEEE. Trimming left V 0 bases short and J 3 bases short, with 1 base between. The CDR3 length is 11 residues.

Ten or more counts support this clonotype. This chain uses TRBV12-3 or TRBV12-4 with TRBJ2-5, with 7 bases lining up with TRBD2. V lost 3 bases and J lost 0; bases outside the gene matches: 7. The CDR3 has 16 amino acids. The CDR3 reads CASSLEAGVNQETQYF. In DNA form, the CDR3 reads TGTGCCAGCAGTTTGGAGGCGGGAGTTAACCAAGAGACCCAGTACTTC.

This clonotype was counted ten times or more. This chain uses TRBV7-9 with TRBJ2-1; 7 bases align to TRBD1. With 5 bases clipped from V and 3 bases from J, the junction kept 10 bases outside the gene matches. Germline-derived CDR1 and CDR2 are SEHNR and FQNEAQ (reference sequence). The CDR3 is 16 residues long. CDR3: CASSPDRVVFYNEQFF. CDR3 bases: TGTGCCAGCAGCCCCGACAGGGTAGTATTCTACAATGAGCAGTTCTTC.

This clonotype has ten or more counts. V usage is TRBV12-3 or TRBV12-4 and J usage is TRBJ1-1; tentative D call: TRBD1 (5 bases). The germline V and J ends were trimmed by 4 bases and 0 bases, with 15 bases remaining between them. The CDR3 has 16 residues. CDR3 sequence reads: CASSWGLPPLNTEAFF. DNA of the CDR3: TGTGCCAGCAGTTGGGGACTCCCCCCTTTGAACACTGAAGCTTTCTTT.

This clonotype turned up a few times. The chain couples TRBV5-5 to TRBJ2-7, with D possibly being TRBD2 (5 bases). This CDR3 has 13 residues. Trimming stripped 4 bases from V and 3 bases from J, with 11 bases between. Germline V lookup: CDR1 SGHKS, CDR2 YYEKEE (reference sequence). The DNA of the CDR3 is TGTGCCAGCAGCAACGGGATCCACTACGAGCAGTACTTC. Translating gives CASSNGIHYEQYF. The full variable domain, with the rest looked up from reference TRBV5-5 and TRBJ2-7, is DAGVTQSPTHLIKTRGQQVTLRCSPISGHKSVSWYQQVLGQGPQFIFQYYEKEERGRGNFPDRFSARQFPNYSSELNVNALLLGDSALYLCASSNGIHYEQYFGPGTRLTVT.

The chain uses TRBV25-1 and TRBJ2-3; TRBD2 matches at 14 bases. Trimming at V came to 5 bases and at J to 4 bases, leaving 5 bases not matched to a gene. CDR3 length: 16 residues. CDR1 is MGHDK and CDR2 is SYGVNS in the germline V gene. The CDR3 is CASSTGLAGASDTQYF. The CDR3 DNA is TGTGCCAGCAGTACGGGACTAGCGGGAGCGTCAGATACGCAGTATTTT.

This clonotype was observed a few times. V is TRBV6-6 and J is TRBJ2-3, with D possibly matching TRBD2 (5 bases). Trimming stripped 4 bases from V and 3 bases from J, with 5 bases between. The CDR3 covers 12 residues. Per germline, CDR1 MNHNY and CDR2 SVGAGI (reference sequence). In nucleotides, the CDR3 is TGTGCCAGCAGTTGGGAGACAGATACGCAGTATTTT. Its translation is CASSWETDTQYF.

In this sample, this clonotype turned up a few times. V usage is TRBV4-3 and J usage is TRBJ1-4; D unclear. Germline-derived CDR1 and CDR2 are LGHNA and YSLEER. V lost 0 bases and J lost 7, with 15 bases in between. The CDR3 extends over 16 amino acids. As DNA, the CDR3 is TGCGCCAGCAGCCAAGATAGTGGAGGTGGAGGTGAAAAACTGTTTTTT. Encoded protein: CASSQDSGGGGEKLFF.

This clonotype was picked up many times. The chain carries TRBV7-9 and TRBJ2-1; D tentatively reads TRBD1 or TRBD2 (5 bases each). The V and J ends lost 5 bases and 8 bases respectively, with 13 bases between them. The CDR3 is 13 residues long. The germline CDR1 and CDR2 sequences are SEHNR and FQNEAQ (reference sequence). Written as DNA, the CDR3 is TGTGCCAGCAGCCCGAGGGACCGCGATGAGCAGTTCTTC. Its protein product is CASSPRDRDEQFF.